What follows are 30 T cell receptor beta chains derived from one specimen sequenced in a study of blood T cell repertoires in COVID-19 (dated by TCRdb to about 2020). The library was made by the immunoSEQ multiplex PCR assay. TCRdb obtained this table from immuneACCESS and retained in-frame rearrangements with V and J assigned. These tables miss some clones; where compared with another copy, unresolved V genes account for less than half of the shortfall, and the remainder is unexplained. This sample gives a few hundred thousand clones in total; around 87% of them show up just once. The ten largest clones represent over 2.5% of the sample. The sequenced material came from peripheral blood. The receptors here all came from a man aged 55 to 70 with acute or convalescent COVID-19.

The chain combines TRBV3-1 (or the pseudogene TRBV3-2) with TRBJ2-1, with 11 bases lining up with TRBD2. Germline-derived CDR1 and CDR2 are LGHDT and YNNKEL (reference sequence). The V gene end was trimmed by 4 bases and the J gene end by 2 bases; junction bases not matched to a gene: 4. This CDR3 region has 16 residues. CDR3 bases: TGTGCCAGCAGCCCACAGACTAGCGGGGCCTACAATGAGCAGTTCTTC. It translates to CASSPQTSGAYNEQFF.

The rearrangement joins TRBV30 to TRBJ1-6; the D is unclear. The CDR3 has 16 residues. The V gene's germline CDR1 is GTSNPN and CDR2 SVGIG (reference sequence). Trimming left V 2 bases short and J 11 bases short, with 22 bases between. The CDR3, as DNA: TGTGCCTGGAGTCCAGCGGCTCGGGGTACAACGCCACCCCTCCACTTT. It encodes CAWSPAARGTTPPLHF.

Comment on this clone: The same CDR3 is also encoded by other DNA sequences in this sample. J is TRBJ2-5 and V is TRBV18; 10 bases fit TRBD1. After removal of 0 bases from V and 5 bases from J, the junction contained 0 bases not matched to a gene. The CDR3 is 14 residues long. CDR1 is KGHSH, CDR2 LQKENI, per germline. CDR3 sequence: CASSPPGQGETQYF. DNA for the CDR3: TGTGCCAGCTCACCACCGGGACAGGGGGAGACCCAGTACTTC.

This clone turned up a few times. The J gene is TRBJ2-7, the V gene TRBV4-2; TRBD2 agrees at 15 bases. Germline V CDR1 and CDR2: LGHNA, YNFKEQ. V was pared by 3 bases and J by 1 base, with 4 bases of the junction left unmatched. CDR3 size: 17 residues. CDR3: CASSHPGTSGGSYEQYF. The CDR3 nucleotides are TGTGCCAGCAGCCACCCCGGGACTAGCGGGGGGTCCTACGAGCAGTACTTC.

This clone has more than one count but fewer than ten. The chain has TRBV7-9 and TRBJ2-2; weak D call: TRBD1 (6 bases). The CDR3 is 15 amino acids. The germline CDR1 and CDR2 sequences are SEHNR and FQNEAQ (reference sequence). V gave up 2 bases and J gave up 1 base, with 8 bases separating them. In nucleotides, the CDR3 is TGTGCCAGCAGCTTACCGGGACAGAACACCGGGGAGCTGTTTTTT. Translated, it gives CASSLPGQNTGELFF.

V usage is TRBV7-2 and J usage is TRBJ1-1, with TRBD1 identical over 12 bases. CDR3 length: 16 amino acids. Germline-derived CDR1 and CDR2 are SGHTA and FQGNSA. V was pared by 0 bases and J by 8 bases, with 7 bases of the junction left unmatched. The CDR3 sequence: CASSLAGTGGAREAFF. In DNA, the CDR3 is TGTGCCAGCAGCTTAGCGGGGACAGGGGGCGCGAGGGAAGCTTTCTTT.

The chain combines TRBV12-3 or TRBV12-4 with TRBJ2-5, with D uncertain. The CDR3 contains 13 residues. V shed 6 bases and J shed 0 bases, with 8 bases lying between them. CDR3 sequence (DNA): TGTGCCAGCAGAAAAGACAACCAAGAGACCCAGTACTTC. This encodes CASRKDNQETQYF.

The rearrangement joins TRBV9 to TRBJ2-1; a weak D match, TRBD1 (6 bases). V was shortened by 3 bases and J by 3 bases, with 13 bases between the two germline ends. CDR3 length: 15 residues. Germline V gene sequence: CDR1 SGDLS, CDR2 YYNGEE. This CDR3 reads CASSARLDSYNEQFF. Here the CDR3 DNA reads TGTGCCAGCAGCGCCCGTCTGGACAGCTACAATGAGCAGTTCTTC.

The chain couples TRBV14 to TRBJ2-1; 15 positions match TRBD2. The germline CDR1 and CDR2 sequences are SGHDN and FVKESK. The CDR3 sequence is 16 residues long. Trimming removed 4 bases from V and 7 bases from J; junction bases left unmatched: 5. The CDR3 loop reads CASSRTSGGAGNEQFF. The CDR3 nucleotides read TGTGCCAGCAGCCGGACTAGCGGGGGGGCAGGTAATGAGCAGTTCTTC.

The rearrangement uses TRBV21-1 and TRBJ2-7; the table's D call of TRBD1 was not tested on the DNA. TRBV21-1 is an annotated pseudogene. This CDR3 comprises 17 residues. The CDR3 region has the DNA TGTGCCAGCAGCAAAGGCCCTGGGCAGGGGGGTTCCTACGAGCAGTACTTC. The encoded protein is CASSKGPGQGGSYEQYF.

J is TRBJ2-3 and V is TRBV5-1; TRBD2 matches at 8 bases. Per germline, CDR1 SGHRS and CDR2 YFSETQ. The ends lost 0 bases at V and 2 bases at J; junction bases unmatched: 5. There are 16 residues in the CDR3. CDR3 DNA sequence: TGCGCCAGCAGCTTGGGGGCGGGGGGTCCCACAGATACGCAGTATTTT. It is translated as CASSLGAGGPTDTQYF.

In this sample, this clone turned up a few times. V usage is TRBV12-5 and J usage is TRBJ2-1, with a weak D call TRBD2 (6 bases). CDR1 is LGHNT and CDR2 is FRNRAP in the germline V gene. V lost 4 bases and J lost 5, with 15 bases in between. There are 15 residues in the CDR3. The CDR3 spells CASGSKGLKNNEQFF. The CDR3 DNA sequence: TGTGCTAGTGGTTCAAAAGGACTAAAAAACAATGAGCAGTTCTTC.

The CDR3 DNA sequence: TGTGCCAGCAGCCAACGGGACAGCTATGGCTACACCTTC. Translated, it gives CASSQRDSYGYTF. V usage is TRBV4-2 and J usage is TRBJ1-2; 7 nucleotides match TRBD1. The CDR3 covers 13 residues. V gave up 2 bases and J gave up 4 bases; unmatched junction bases: 1. Germline-derived CDR1 and CDR2 are LGHNA and YNFKEQ.

The chain couples TRBV29-1 to TRBJ2-3; 11 positions match TRBD2. In germline, CDR1 is SQVTM, CDR2 ANQGSEA. V gave up 6 bases and J gave up 6 bases; unmatched junction bases: 8. This CDR3 spans 14 amino acids. The CDR3 is CSVDSGGDSDTQYF. Here the CDR3 DNA reads TGCAGCGTAGATAGCGGGGGGGATTCTGATACGCAGTATTTT.

The rearrangement uses TRBV6-5 and TRBJ2-1; 7 bases map to TRBD1. Germline CDR1 MNHEY, CDR2 SVGAGI. Trimming removed 0 bases from V and 2 bases from J; junction bases left unmatched: 4. The CDR3 consists of 16 residues. CDR3: CASSYSGDRAYNEQFF. Written as DNA, the CDR3 is TGTGCCAGCAGTTACTCCGGCGACAGGGCCTACAATGAGCAGTTCTTC.

This clone was seen only once. The chain recombines TRBV4-3 with TRBJ2-5, with 7 bases lining up with TRBD1. J gave up 2 bases and V 2 bases, and 2 bases lay outside the gene matches. Germline CDR1 and CDR2: LGHNA and YSLEER. The CDR3 spans 14 residues. The DNA for the CDR3 is TGCGCCAGCAGCCAAACGACAGGGCAAGAGACCCAGTACTTC. Its protein is CASSQTTGQETQYF.

This clone was seen only a few times. This chain links TRBV6-5 with TRBJ1-3, with D tentatively TRBD1 (5 bases). CDR1 is MNHEY and CDR2 is SVGAGI in the germline V gene. The CDR3 spans 15 residues. Deletions cut 5 bases from V and 5 bases from J, with 16 bases between. The CDR3 bases are TGTGCCAGCAGTCCGGGATACCGGGGGAGAAACACCATATATTTT. Translation gives CASSPGYRGRNTIYF.

The V call is TRBV5-1, the J call TRBJ1-4; D possibly corresponds to TRBD1 (6 bases). The CDR3 consists of 17 residues. Germline V gives CDR1 SGHRS, CDR2 YFSETQ. Trimming pared 0 bases from V and 9 bases from J, leaving 21 bases between. CDR3 bases: TGCGCCAGCAGCTTGGATGACAGGCGGCGAAGTGATAAAAAACTGTTTTTT. Protein: CASSLDDRRRSDKKLFF.

V and J are TRBV6-5 and TRBJ2-1; maybe TRBD2 (5 bases). Germline V gene lookup returns CDR1 MNHEY and CDR2 SVGAGI. The CDR3 length is 14 residues. V lost 4 bases and J lost 4, with 11 bases in between. The CDR3 spells CASSSPPGYNEQFF. The CDR3 bases are TGTGCCAGCAGTTCTCCTCCGGGGTACAATGAGCAGTTCTTC.

The chain couples TRBV2 to TRBJ2-5, with TRBD1 identical over 8 bases. The germline CDR1 and CDR2 sequences are SNHLY and FYNNEI. The V and J ends lost 7 bases and 0 bases, in that order; junction bases with no gene match: 4. CDR3 size: 14 residues. The CDR3: CASTGTGNQETQYF. The CDR3 nucleotides are TGTGCCAGCACCGGGACAGGTAACCAAGAGACCCAGTACTTC. Drawing the rest from reference TRBV2 and TRBJ2-5, the complete variable domain is EPEVTQTPSHQVTQMGQEVILRCVPISNHLYFYWYRQILGQKVEFLVSFYNNEISEKSEIFDDQFSVERPDGSNFTLKIRSTKLEDSAMYFCASTGTGNQETQYFGPGTRLLVL.

The chain employs TRBV6-2 or TRBV6-3 and TRBJ1-1; D might be TRBD1 (5 bases). The CDR3 loop spans 16 amino acids. Germline V CDR1 and CDR2: MNHEY, SVGEGT. The V gene lost 2 bases and the J gene lost 4 bases, with 17 bases spanning the gap. The CDR3 sequence is CASSYPRGGRGTEAFF. In DNA form, the CDR3 reads TGTGCCAGCAGTTACCCGCGGGGGGGAAGGGGCACTGAAGCTTTCTTT.

This chain uses TRBV6-5 with TRBJ2-7, with 7 bases lining up with TRBD1. Trimming removed 7 bases from V and 3 bases from J; junction bases left unmatched: 9. The CDR3 covers 14 residues. Germline V gives CDR1 MNHEY, CDR2 SVGAGI. CDR3 nucleotide sequence: TGTGCCAGCATTCACAGGGGCGTGGGCTACGAGCAGTACTTC. Protein: CASIHRGVGYEQYF.

This chain connects TRBV24-1 to TRBJ2-2, with 10 bases lining up with TRBD2. Trimming at V came to 0 bases and at J to 6 bases, leaving 9 bases not matched to a gene. The CDR3 runs 18 residues. Germline-derived CDR1 and CDR2 are KGHDR and SFDVKD. The DNA of the CDR3 is TGTGCCACCAGTGATTTGGGGCTAGCGGGGGACCTAGCCGGGGAGCTGTTTTTT. It translates to CATSDLGLAGDLAGELFF.

This chain links TRBV7-6 with TRBJ2-3, with D unclear. Germline V CDR1 and CDR2: SGHVS, FNYEAQ. With 5 bases removed from V and 2 bases from J, the gap between germline ends came to 14 bases. The CDR3 is made up of 15 amino acids. CDR3 nucleotide sequence: TGTGCCAGCAGCCCGACACAACTTACCACAGATACGCAGTATTTT. Translation gives CASSPTQLTTDTQYF.

The chain employs TRBV7-9 and TRBJ1-1, with 10 positions matching TRBD1. Trimming cost V 3 bases and J 3 bases; bases outside gene matches: 13. The germline V gene encodes CDR1 SEHNR and CDR2 FQNEAQ (reference sequence). The CDR3 loop spans 18 amino acids. The CDR3, as DNA: TGTGCCAGCAGCTTGGAGGGACAGGGGCCAAGGGGGTACACTGAAGCTTTCTTT. This codes for CASSLEGQGPRGYTEAFF.

The chain links TRBV19 to TRBJ2-7, with TRBD1 matching 10 bases. Trimming took 5 bases from V and 2 from J; bases not matched to a gene: 6. Germline CDR1 is LNHDA and CDR2 is SQIVND (reference sequence). The CDR3 extends over 15 amino acids. CDR3 DNA sequence: TGTGCCAGTAGTCCACGGACAGGGGGTCCCTACGAGCAGTACTTC. Translated, it gives CASSPRTGGPYEQYF.

V is TRBV5-4 and J is TRBJ1-1; tentatively, D is TRBD1 (6 bases). Per germline, CDR1 SGHNT and CDR2 YYREEE (reference sequence). V lost 4 bases and J lost 3, with 10 bases in between. The CDR3 contains 13 residues. The CDR3 DNA sequence: TGTGCCAGCAGCATCGACAGGTACACTGAAGCTTTCTTT. Amino acid sequence: CASSIDRYTEAFF.

V and J are TRBV29-1 and TRBJ1-1, with 8 bases fitting TRBD1. The CDR3 sequence is 13 residues long. The J segment lost 5 bases and the V segment lost 3 bases, leaving 5 bases of the junction unmatched. Germline CDR1 and CDR2: SQVTM and ANQGSEA. The CDR3 region is CSVEEQGGTEAFF. DNA of the CDR3: TGCAGCGTTGAGGAACAGGGGGGGACTGAAGCTTTCTTT.

The rearrangement uses TRBV6-5 and TRBJ2-7, with 8 bases fitting TRBD1. V gave up 4 bases and J gave up 0 bases; unmatched junction bases: 5. This CDR3 has 15 amino acids. CDR1 MNHEY and CDR2 SVGAGI come from the germline V gene. CDR3: CASSSRGPSSYEQYF. The CDR3, as DNA: TGTGCCAGCAGTTCCAGGGGGCCCAGCTCCTACGAGCAGTACTTC.

The chain combines TRBV7-3 with TRBJ1-1; 7 bases match TRBD1. The ends lost 4 bases at V and 1 base at J; junction bases unmatched: 6. This CDR3 comprises 15 residues. CDR1 is SGHTA, CDR2 FQGTGA, per germline. The CDR3 sequence is CASSSTTGTNTEAFF. The DNA for the CDR3 is TGTGCCAGCAGCTCCACGACAGGGACGAACACTGAAGCTTTCTTT.